A single sample is the source of the 23 T cell receptor beta chains below, sequenced in a study of blood T cell repertoires in COVID-19. Profiled with immunoSEQ multiplex PCR; TCRdb holds only in-frame clones, not every one. The sample holds approximately 82,000 clones, roughly four fifths seen once. Sequenced input: peripheral blood. These receptors all come from a woman in her 70s with acute or convalescent COVID-19.

V is TRBV11-2 and J is TRBJ2-1, with D perhaps matching TRBD2 (6 bases). Germline V gene data show CDR1 as SGHAT and CDR2 as FQNNGV. This CDR3 is built from 13 residues. V lost 5 bases and J lost 7, with 12 bases in between. Here the CDR3 reads CASSPGGSNEQFF. As DNA, the CDR3 is TGTGCCAGCAGCCCAGGAGGGTCGAATGAGCAGTTCTTC.

The chain is built from TRBV18 and TRBJ1-4, with D perhaps TRBD1 (6 bases). V lost 3 bases and J lost 2, with 16 bases in between. The CDR3 covers 17 residues. The V gene's germline CDR1 is KGHSH and CDR2 LQKENI. For the CDR3, the DNA is TGTGCCAGCTCACCGATTCAAATCCAGGGGACTAATGAAAAACTGTTTTTT. It codes for CASSPIQIQGTNEKLFF.

This clone was counted only a few times. The chain couples TRBV7-3 to TRBJ2-1, with a possible D match to TRBD2 (5 bases). Trimming left V 3 bases short and J 5 bases short, with 11 bases between. This CDR3 comprises 14 residues. The germline V gene encodes CDR1 SGHTA and CDR2 FQGTGA. CDR3 DNA sequence: TGTGCCAGCAGCTTTTCGCGGGCCAACAATGAGCAGTTCTTC. The encoded protein is CASSFSRANNEQFF.

This chain joins TRBV4-2 and TRBJ1-3; D remains ambiguous. This CDR3 is built from 19 residues. V shed 0 bases and J shed 4 bases, with 22 bases lying between them. Germline CDR1 reads LGHNA; CDR2 reads YNFKEQ. The CDR3 sequence: CASSQEIPRSGNWGNTIYF. CDR3 coding DNA: TGTGCCAGCAGCCAAGAAATACCGAGATCAGGAAATTGGGGAAACACCATATATTTT.

The rearrangement joins TRBV9 to TRBJ1-5; D may be TRBD1 (6 bases). The length of the CDR3 is 14 residues. Trimming took off 8 bases at V and 9 bases at J, with 21 bases between the two ends. Germline V gene lookup returns CDR1 SGDLS and CDR2 YYNGEE. This CDR3 is CARSENRERGPQHF. Here the CDR3 DNA reads TGTGCCAGGAGTGAGAACAGGGAAAGGGGGCCCCAGCATTTT.

This clone has a handful of counts. The chain couples TRBV3-1 (or the pseudogene TRBV3-2) to TRBJ2-7; D unclear. Germline V gene data show CDR1 as LGHDT and CDR2 as YNNKEL (reference sequence). V lost 0 bases to trimming and J lost 1 base, with 7 bases between them. The length of the CDR3 is 14 residues. The DNA of the CDR3 is TGTGCCAGCAGCCAAGAGCTCCAGTCCTACGAGCAGTACTTC. Protein sequence: CASSQELQSYEQYF.

This chain uses TRBV5-6 with TRBJ2-7; TRBD1 matches at 8 bases. J lost 5 bases, V lost 0 bases, and 1 base had no gene match. Germline V gene lookup returns CDR1 SGHDT and CDR2 YYEEEE. This CDR3 contains 13 residues. The CDR3 region has the DNA TGTGCCAGCAGCTTGGACAGGGGGGACGAGCAGTACTTC. Translation gives CASSLDRGDEQYF.

The chain is built from TRBV29-1 and TRBJ1-2; 8 nucleotides match TRBD1. The CDR3 has 11 residues. With V trimmed by 3 bases and J by 8 bases, 2 bases remained unmatched. Looked up from germline, CDR1 is SQVTM and CDR2 is ANQGSEA. The CDR3 region has the DNA TGCAGCGTTGAGACAGGGGAGGGCTACACCTTC. It is translated as CSVETGEGYTF.

For the CDR3, the DNA is TGCGCCAGCGCAAGCGGGATTGGAGAGACCCAGTACTTC. It is translated as CASASGIGETQYF. J is TRBJ2-5 and V is TRBV5-1; TRBD2 matches at 7 bases. CDR1 is SGHRS, CDR2 YFSETQ, per germline. V shed 7 bases and J 4 bases; nucleotides not matched to a gene: 7. The length of the CDR3 is 13 residues.

This sequence joins TRBV19 and TRBJ1-2; a weak D match, TRBD1 (5 bases). The CDR3 covers 14 residues. The germline V gene has CDR1 LNHDA and CDR2 SQIVND (reference sequence). The germline V and J ends were trimmed by 4 bases and 3 bases, with 12 bases remaining between them. Written as DNA, the CDR3 is TGTGCCAGTAGTACTCAGGGAAAGGACTATGGCTACACCTTC. Encoded protein: CASSTQGKDYGYTF.

This clone was counted a few times. The genes are TRBV5-6 and TRBJ2-1; possible D gene TRBD2, 5 bases. V was shortened by 0 bases and J by 8 bases, with 15 bases between the two germline ends. Germline-derived CDR1 and CDR2 are SGHDT and YYEEEE. This CDR3 is built from 15 residues. The CDR3 loop reads CASSLGGNYPDEQFF. CDR3 DNA: TGTGCCAGCAGCTTGGGAGGGAATTATCCCGATGAGCAGTTCTTC. The full variable domain, with the rest looked up from reference TRBV5-6 and TRBJ2-1, is DAGVTQSPTHLIKTRGQQVTLRCSPKSGHDTVSWYQQALGQGPQFIFQYYEEEERQRGNFPDRFSGHQFPNYSSELNVNALLLGDSALYLCASSLGGNYPDEQFFGPGTRLTVL.

The chain is built from TRBV6-5 and TRBJ1-2; TRBD1 agrees at 7 bases. Germline lookup yields CDR1 MNHEY and CDR2 SVGAGI. The CDR3 loop spans 11 amino acids. Germline trimming cut 6 bases from V and 12 bases from J; bases unmatched to any gene: 7. The CDR3 loop is CASRRQGLDTF. The CDR3 nucleotides read TGTGCCAGCAGACGACAGGGTCTGGACACCTTC.

This clone occurred a few times. The rearrangement links TRBV5-6 to TRBJ2-2, with 7 bases aligning to TRBD2. Losses at the gene ends were 4 bases for V and 4 bases for J; bases not matched to a gene: 13. CDR3 length: 17 residues. Germline CDR1 SGHDT, CDR2 YYEEEE. The CDR3 DNA reads TGTGCCAGCAGCGGCGACGGGGTGGGGAGGGGCACCGGGGAGCTGTTTTTT. Translation: CASSGDGVGRGTGELFF.

The chain combines TRBV27 with TRBJ2-5; TRBD2 agrees at 8 bases. The CDR3 totals 14 residues. The germline V gene encodes CDR1 MNHEY and CDR2 SMNVEV (reference sequence). V lost 5 bases to trimming and J lost 2 bases; unmatched junction nucleotides: 4. The CDR3 region has the DNA TGTGCCAGCAGTCGGGGACTAGATCAAGAGACCCAGTACTTC. This codes for CASSRGLDQETQYF.

The chain recombines TRBV30 with TRBJ2-7; 10 bases fit TRBD2. The CDR3 is made up of 17 amino acids. Per germline, CDR1 GTSNPN and CDR2 SVGIG (reference sequence). The V and J ends lost 0 bases and 3 bases, in that order; junction bases with no gene match: 11. The CDR3 DNA reads as TGTGCCTGGAGTGTATCACCGCTGGGACTAGCGAACTACGAGCAGTACTTC. Amino acids: CAWSVSPLGLANYEQYF.

This clone was picked up a small number of times. This sequence joins TRBV5-1 and TRBJ1-1; 10 bases match TRBD1. Germline CDR1 is SGHRS and CDR2 is YFSETQ. CDR3 length: 15 amino acids. V shed 4 bases, J shed 0 bases, and the junction held 3 bases outside the gene matches. CDR3 sequence (DNA): TGCGCCAGCAGCCAGGACAGGGGGATGAACACTGAAGCTTTCTTT. Amino acids: CASSQDRGMNTEAFF.

V usage is TRBV7-2 and J usage is TRBJ2-5; 8 nucleotides match TRBD2. This CDR3 is 14 amino acids long. The trim removed 5 bases at V and 3 bases at J, leaving 5 bases unmatched. CDR1 is SGHTA and CDR2 is FQGNSA in the germline V gene. The CDR3 loop reads CASSTDSGEETQYF. CDR3 in DNA: TGTGCCAGCAGCACCGATAGCGGGGAAGAGACCCAGTACTTC.

The chain carries TRBV5-1 and TRBJ2-3, with TRBD2 matching 9 bases. Trimming took 0 bases from V and 1 from J; bases not matched to a gene: 3. This CDR3 region has 16 residues. Germline CDR1 and CDR2: SGHRS and YFSETQ. The CDR3 is CASSLERTSGTDTQYF. The CDR3 DNA sequence: TGCGCCAGCAGCTTGGAGAGGACTAGCGGCACAGATACGCAGTATTTT.

The V call is TRBV5-1, the J call TRBJ1-6; tentatively, D is TRBD1 (6 bases). CDR1 is SGHRS and CDR2 is YFSETQ in the germline V gene. V was cut by 0 bases and J by 5 bases, with 12 bases left in between. CDR3 size: 16 residues. CDR3: CASSLVGGADNSPLHF. The CDR3 DNA reads TGCGCCAGCAGCTTGGTCGGGGGGGCAGATAATTCACCCCTCCACTTT.

The rearrangement uses TRBV24-1 and TRBJ2-1, with D perhaps matching TRBD2 (6 bases). The germline gives CDR1 KGHDR, CDR2 SFDVKD. The CDR3 totals 15 residues. Trimming left V 6 bases short and J 8 bases short, with 19 bases between. CDR3 nucleotides: TGTGCCACCAGTTCCGGGGGAGGAAGGAAGTATGAGCAGTTCTTC. Its translation is CATSSGGGRKYEQFF.

In nucleotides, the CDR3 is TGTGCCAGCAGCCGTAGCGGAAGCACAGATACGCAGTATTTT. Its translation: CASSRSGSTDTQYF. The V and J genes are TRBV7-2 and TRBJ2-3, with D maybe TRBD2 (6 bases). Germline lookup yields CDR1 SGHTA and CDR2 FQGNSA. Trimming stripped 5 bases from V and 0 bases from J, with 9 bases between. This CDR3 has 14 residues.

V gene TRBV5-6 combines with J gene TRBJ1-5; D uncertain. Between the trimmed V and J ends, which lost 0 bases and 9 bases, there was a span of 10 bases. The CDR3 spans 13 residues. Looked up from germline, CDR1 is SGHDT and CDR2 is YYEEEE. CDR3 protein: CASSLAESGPQHF. The CDR3 DNA is TGTGCCAGCAGCTTGGCAGAATCGGGGCCCCAGCATTTT. The entire variable domain, with the rest obtained from reference TRBV5-6 and TRBJ1-5, is as follows: DAGVTQSPTHLIKTRGQQVTLRCSPKSGHDTVSWYQQALGQGPQFIFQYYEEEERQRGNFPDRFSGHQFPNYSSELNVNALLLGDSALYLCASSLAESGPQHFGDGTRLSIL.

The chain uses TRBV5-5 and TRBJ1-2, with D perhaps matching TRBD1 (6 bases). This CDR3 comprises 18 residues. Looked up from germline, CDR1 is SGHKS and CDR2 is YYEKEE (reference sequence). The V gene lost 1 base and the J gene lost 5 bases, with 24 bases spanning the gap. The CDR3 loop reads CASSLSQPTADRTYGYTF. For the CDR3, the DNA is TGTGCCAGCAGCTTGTCTCAACCGACGGCGGACAGAACATATGGCTACACCTTC.